The clone carrying this T cell receptor beta chain has more than one count but fewer than ten. The germline V gene has CDR1 MDHEN and CDR2 SYDVKM. V was cut by 6 bases and J by 5 bases, with 13 bases left in between. CDR3 length: 13 residues. Primers used in a second PCR of roughly 6 to 12 cycles were a sample-barcoded 5' primer and a J-beta primer mix. In TCRdb, the 5' RACE reads were re-called with MiXCR into one record per CDR3 protein. Seen here are some 1,500,000 distinct CDR3 sequences, roughly 43% observed once, and the top ten hold less than 5%. The record originates from a study of blood T cells in healthy people across ages.

V is TRBV28 and J is TRBJ1-2; D gene uncertain. The receptor's source is a woman between 18 and 29 years old in good health. Sequencing used blood. The CDR3 here is CASSLVEAYGYTF. The CDR3 DNA reads TGTGCCAGCAGCCTCGTAGAGGCTTATGGCTACACCTTC.